Below, 27 T cell receptor beta chains from the same sample are listed, as sequenced in a study of T cell responses to AZD1222 COVID-19 vaccine. Here immunoSEQ multiplex PCR was the method, and the copy in TCRdb shows in-frame clones only, minus some. This table holds roughly 200,000 clones, about nine tenths found once. The source material was peripheral blood, sampled 28 days after the second AZD1222 dose. The receptors originated from an adult who received the AZD1222 COVID-19 vaccine.

The chain links TRBV27 to TRBJ2-1; D unclear. Germline-derived CDR1 and CDR2 are MNHEY and SMNVEV (reference sequence). The CDR3 has 14 residues. Trimming took 6 bases from V and 1 from J, leaving 10 bases between them. CDR3 protein: CASSPLRSYNEQFF. In DNA, the CDR3 is TGTGCCAGCAGCCCCCTGAGGTCCTACAATGAGCAGTTCTTC.

CDR3 bases: TGTGCCAGCAGTGATGGACGGTGGGAAGTAAACACTGAAGCTTTCTTT. Translating it yields CASSDGRWEVNTEAFF. The V call is TRBV6-1, the J call TRBJ1-1; no definite D call. The CDR3 contains 16 residues. V shed 3 bases and J shed 2 bases, with 16 bases lying between them. Per germline, CDR1 MNHNS and CDR2 SASEGT.

The chain uses TRBV6-5 and TRBJ1-2, with TRBD1 matching 12 bases. Germline loops: CDR1 MNHEY, CDR2 SVGAGI. This CDR3 contains 15 residues. With V trimmed by 6 bases and J by 7 bases, 9 bases remained unmatched. Here the CDR3 reads CASRAPGQGAIGYTF. The CDR3 coding sequence is TGTGCCAGCAGGGCACCGGGACAGGGGGCTATTGGCTACACCTTC.

The gene calls are TRBV18 and TRBJ1-1, with D perhaps matching TRBD1 (5 bases). Germline V gives CDR1 KGHSH, CDR2 LQKENI. With 3 bases removed from V and 1 base from J, the gap between germline ends came to 15 bases. The CDR3 is made up of 16 amino acids. The CDR3 loop is CASSPGMGLANTEAFF. In DNA, the CDR3 is TGTGCCAGCTCACCGGGAATGGGGCTGGCGAACACTGAAGCTTTCTTT.

The CDR3 DNA reads TGTGCCAGCAGTCTGCCGTGGGGGCGGTTGGAGTCACCCCTCCACTTT. Its translation: CASSLPWGRLESPLHF. The V call is TRBV6-6, the J call TRBJ1-6; TRBD1 might be the D (6 bases). Trimming stripped 5 bases from V and 10 bases from J, with 21 bases between. This CDR3 has 16 residues. Germline V CDR1 and CDR2: MNHNY, SVGAGI (reference sequence).

J is TRBJ2-5 and V is TRBV6-1, with unresolved D. V lost 7 bases to trimming and J lost 1 base, with 13 bases between them. The CDR3 consists of 14 residues. Germline V gives CDR1 MNHNS, CDR2 SASEGT. CDR3 in DNA: TGTGCCAGCAACGGTATTGGATTCCAAGAGACCCAGTACTTC. It translates to CASNGIGFQETQYF.

This chain joins TRBV5-6 and TRBJ1-3; TRBD1 is a possible D gene (6 bases). This CDR3 is built from 16 residues. Trimming shortened V by 0 bases and J by 1 base, and 11 bases separated the two germline ends. In germline, CDR1 is SGHDT, CDR2 YYEEEE. The CDR3 coding sequence is TGTGCCAGCAGCTTGGCCCTTAGGGGGTCTGGAAACACCATATATTTT. Protein: CASSLALRGSGNTIYF.

The chain combines TRBV3-1 (or the pseudogene TRBV3-2) with TRBJ2-5; TRBD2 agrees at 8 bases. CDR1 and CDR2 from the germline V gene are LGHDT and YNNKEL (reference sequence). Losses at the gene ends were 2 bases for V and 6 bases for J; bases not matched to a gene: 14. The CDR3 runs to 17 residues. The CDR3 sequence: CASSQKGTGGPLKTQYF. CDR3 DNA: TGTGCCAGCAGCCAAAAGGGGACGGGAGGGCCTTTGAAGACCCAGTACTTC.

This chain links TRBV4-2 with TRBJ2-3; TRBD1 agrees at 7 bases. J was trimmed by 0 bases and V by 0 bases; bases with no gene match: 9. The CDR3 length is 18 residues. Germline CDR1 LGHNA, CDR2 YNFKEQ. DNA for the CDR3: TGTGCCAGCAGCCAAGACCGGGACAGCCGATCTAGCACAGATACGCAGTATTTT. Amino acid sequence: CASSQDRDSRSSTDTQYF.

This chain links TRBV11-2 with TRBJ2-5; D is unresolved. This CDR3 is 16 amino acids long. Trimming removed 3 bases at V and 4 bases at J, with 18 bases between. Germline V CDR1 and CDR2: SGHAT, FQNNGV. In DNA, the CDR3 is TGTGCCAGCAGCTTGACGATGGGTCTAGTCTTAGAGACCCAGTACTTC. It codes for CASSLTMGLVLETQYF.

The V and J genes are TRBV27 and TRBJ2-7, with D perhaps assigned TRBD1 or TRBD2 (7 bases each). Trimming took off 6 bases at V and 6 bases at J, with 18 bases between the two ends. The length of the CDR3 is 14 residues. Looked up from germline, CDR1 is MNHEY and CDR2 is SMNVEV (reference sequence). CDR3 sequence reads: CASRPGGALSEQYF. CDR3 in DNA: TGTGCCAGCAGGCCAGGGGGGGCCTTAAGCGAGCAGTACTTC.

The V call is TRBV29-1, the J call TRBJ2-7; D perhaps matches TRBD1 (5 bases). The V end was cut by 3 bases, the J end by 5 bases, with 11 bases between. CDR1 and CDR2 from the germline V gene are SQVTM and ANQGSEA. The length of the CDR3 is 12 residues. CDR3 region: CSVEGREDEQYF. The CDR3 nucleotides are TGCAGCGTTGAGGGCAGGGAAGACGAGCAGTACTTC.

The chain uses TRBV19 and TRBJ2-3; TRBD2 might be the D (6 bases). Germline V gene sequence: CDR1 LNHDA, CDR2 SQIVND (reference sequence). The CDR3 covers 13 residues. V lost 4 bases to trimming and J lost 4 bases, with 9 bases between them. In DNA, the CDR3 is TGTGCCAGTAGTAGGGGGGTGGCAGATACGCAGTATTTT. Protein product: CASSRGVADTQYF.

This rearrangement joins TRBV7-8 to TRBJ1-2; TRBD1 might be the D (5 bases). The CDR3 extends over 13 amino acids. Trimming stripped 5 bases from V and 8 bases from J, with 15 bases between. CDR1 is SGHVS and CDR2 is FQNEAQ in the germline V gene. CDR3 protein: CASSRRGLGGYTF. In nucleotides, the CDR3 is TGTGCCAGCAGCCGGCGGGGGTTAGGGGGCTACACCTTC. The full variable domain, its missing parts supplied by reference TRBV7-8 and TRBJ1-2, is GAGVSQSPRYKVAKRGQDVALRCDPISGHVSLFWYQQALGQGPEFLTYFQNEAQLDKSGLPSDRFFAERPEGSVSTLKIQRTQQEDSAVYLCASSRRGLGGYTFGSGTRLTVV.

The CDR3 nucleotides are TGTGCCAGTAGTCTGACCGGGACAGGCGGTTCACCCCTCCACTTT. It is translated as CASSLTGTGGSPLHF. The V call is TRBV19, the J call TRBJ1-6, with 8 bases that match TRBD1. Trimming removed 5 bases from V and 9 bases from J; junction bases left unmatched: 9. Per germline, CDR1 LNHDA and CDR2 SQIVND (reference sequence). The CDR3 sequence is 15 residues long.

This rearrangement joins TRBV5-1 to TRBJ1-1; 10 nucleotides line up with TRBD1. From germline, CDR1 is SGHRS and CDR2 YFSETQ. This CDR3 comprises 18 residues. The trim removed 4 bases at V and 4 bases at J, leaving 16 bases unmatched. CDR3 residues: CASSPAGTGEGYRTEAFF. The CDR3, as DNA: TGCGCCAGCAGCCCGGCCGGGACAGGGGAGGGGTATCGCACTGAAGCTTTCTTT.

The chain recombines TRBV18 with TRBJ1-1, with D unclear. Germline V gene sequence: CDR1 KGHSH, CDR2 LQKENI. Trimming shortened V by 3 bases and J by 3 bases, and 14 bases separated the two germline ends. CDR3 length equals 15 residues. Written as DNA, the CDR3 is TGTGCCAGCTCACCTTTGGAGGCAAGCTACACTGAAGCTTTCTTT. This translates into CASSPLEASYTEAFF. The full variable domain, rest sourced from reference TRBV18 and TRBJ1-1, is NAGVMQNPRHLVRRRGQEARLRCSPMKGHSHVYWYRQLPEEGLKFMVYLQKENIIDESGMPKERFSAEFPKEGPSILRIQQVVRGDSAAYFCASSPLEASYTEAFFGQGTRLTVV.

The CDR3 is CASSLGGLSYNEQFF. The CDR3 DNA reads TGTGCCAGCAGTTTGGGGGGTCTCTCCTACAATGAGCAGTTCTTC. The J gene is TRBJ2-1, the V gene TRBV28, with D maybe TRBD2 (6 bases). The CDR3 consists of 15 residues. The V gene's germline CDR1 is MDHEN and CDR2 SYDVKM. V lost 3 bases and J lost 0, with 9 bases in between. The variable domain in full, completed from reference TRBV28 and TRBJ2-1, reads DVKVTQSSRYLVKRTGEKVFLECVQDMDHENMFWYRQDPGLGLRLIYFSYDVKMKEKGDIPEGYSVSREKKERFSLILESASTNQTSMYLCASSLGGLSYNEQFFGPGTRLTVL.

The genes are TRBV6-5 and TRBJ2-3; D uncertain. Trimming cost V 5 bases and J 1 base, with 7 bases left between them. In germline, CDR1 is MNHEY, CDR2 SVGAGI. The CDR3 spans 13 residues. The CDR3 bases are TGTGCCAGCAGTCCCACTCGCACAGATACGCAGTATTTT. This gives the protein CASSPTRTDTQYF.

V is TRBV7-2 and J is TRBJ1-5; D remains ambiguous. The CDR3 has 14 amino acids. The V gene's germline CDR1 is SGHTA and CDR2 FQGNSA. V was pared by 8 bases and J by 0 bases, with 11 bases between. The DNA for the CDR3 is TGTGCCAGCTCCCCGGAGCATAGCAATCAGCCCCAGCATTTT. Translation: CASSPEHSNQPQHF.

The chain carries TRBV7-2 and TRBJ2-5; D possibly uses TRBD1 or TRBD2 (5 bases each). The V end was cut by 0 bases, the J end by 4 bases, with 9 bases between. The length of the CDR3 is 14 residues. CDR1 is SGHTA and CDR2 is FQGNSA in the germline V gene. The CDR3 sequence is CASSLAGAGETQYF. The CDR3 DNA reads TGTGCCAGCAGCTTAGCAGGGGCGGGAGAGACCCAGTACTTC.

The V and J genes are TRBV18 and TRBJ2-5; 8 bases fit TRBD1. The CDR3 loop spans 15 amino acids. CDR1 and CDR2 (germline): KGHSH, LQKENI. J gave up 4 bases and V 4 bases, and 8 bases lay outside the gene matches. The CDR3 DNA is TGTGCCAGCTCACGGCGACAGGGGCAGGGAGAGACCCAGTACTTC. Encoded protein: CASSRRQGQGETQYF.

V and J are TRBV7-8 and TRBJ2-6; D is unclear. The germline gives CDR1 SGHVS, CDR2 FQNEAQ. V lost 1 base and J lost 6, with 4 bases in between. This CDR3 contains 13 residues. The CDR3 sequence is CASSLVAANVLTF. The CDR3 DNA sequence: TGTGCCAGCAGCTTAGTGGCGGCCAACGTCCTGACTTTC.

The rearrangement joins TRBV19 to TRBJ2-7; D perhaps matches TRBD2 (6 bases). The CDR3 covers 16 residues. Deletions cut 6 bases from V and 2 bases from J, with 20 bases between. The germline gives CDR1 LNHDA, CDR2 SQIVND (reference sequence). The CDR3 region is CASSMGKGRGAYEQYF. The CDR3 DNA is TGTGCCAGTAGCATGGGAAAGGGGCGGGGAGCCTACGAGCAGTACTTC.

This chain links TRBV11-1 with TRBJ2-5; D gene ambiguous. Trimming took off 5 bases at V and 5 bases at J, with 6 bases between the two ends. CDR1 and CDR2 (germline): SGHAT, FQDESV (reference sequence). There are 11 residues in the CDR3. CDR3 residues: CASSLEETQYF. CDR3 sequence (DNA): TGTGCCAGCAGCCTGGAGGAGACCCAGTACTTC.

V gene TRBV5-8 combines with J gene TRBJ2-3; possible D gene TRBD1, 6 bases. CDR3 length: 15 residues. V lost 0 bases and J lost 3, with 11 bases in between. Per germline, CDR1 SGHTS and CDR2 YDEGEE. CDR3 amino acids: CASSLDRTATDTQYF. Written as DNA, the CDR3 is TGTGCCAGCAGCTTGGATCGGACAGCTACAGATACGCAGTATTTT.

The chain has TRBV2 and TRBJ2-1; possible D gene TRBD1, 5 bases. From germline, CDR1 is SNHLY and CDR2 FYNNEI. This CDR3 spans 12 amino acids. V lost 5 bases and J 6 bases, leaving 8 bases between the germline ends. The CDR3 DNA follows: TGTGCCAGCAGTCAGGGTAGCAATGAGCAGTTCTTC. Amino acids: CASSQGSNEQFF. Together with reference TRBV2 and TRBJ2-1, the CDR3 gives the full variable domain: EPEVTQTPSHQVTQMGQEVILRCVPISNHLYFYWYRQILGQKVEFLVSFYNNEISEKSEIFDDQFSVERPDGSNFTLKIRSTKLEDSAMYFCASSQGSNEQFFGPGTRLTVL.